A selection of T cell receptor beta chains follows, all from one sample in a study of T-cell memory formation after mild COVID-19. TCRdb re-called the 5' RACE reads through MiXCR, storing one row per CDR3 protein. The sample has 350,000 or so distinct CDR3 sequences, roughly 19% seen once. Specimen: PBMCs or a T cell subset sorted from them (not recorded which). Source of these receptors: a man between 18 and 29 years old who had mild COVID-19 (a few samples of this study predate the infection). Cell type and time point are not known. The CDR3 runs from the conserved cysteine through the conserved F or W. The D gene is left open where the match is weak. Not every row has a clone size; where given, it reads once, few, many or a size class.

NA,many,TRBJ1-1,TRBV5-1,TGCGCCAGCAGCTTGGGGCTCTTGAACACTGAAGCTTTCTTT,CASSLGLLNTEAFF
NA,few,TRBJ1-2,TRBV5-1,TGCGCCAGCAGCCCGAGGGAGACCTATGGCTACACCTTC,CASSPRETYGYTF
NA,NA,TRBJ1-1,TRBV7-9,TGTGCCAGCAGCTGGGGGGTCACGAACACTGAAGCTTTCTTT,CASSWGVTNTEAFF
TRBD1,once,TRBJ2-2,TRBV24-1,TGTGCCACCAGTCCAGGGGGCACCGGGGAGCTGTTTTTT,CATSPGGTGELFF
TRBD1,few,TRBJ2-3,TRBV5-1,TGCGCCAGCAGCTCAACAGGGGACAGAGCCACAGATACGCAGTATTTT,CASSSTGDRATDTQYF
NA,few,TRBJ1-5,TRBV12-5,TGTGCTAGTGGTTTGCCGGGCAGAGGTCAGCCCCAGCATTTT,CASGLPGRGQPQHF
NA,NA,TRBJ1-5,TRBV7-9,TGTGCCAGCAGCCCTGAGGGTGGGGGAAATCAGCCCCAGCATTTT,CASSPEGGGNQPQHF
TRBD2,few,TRBJ2-1,TRBV7-9,TGTGCCAGCACCCTAGCGGGAGCGTACAATGAGCAGTTCTTC,CASTLAGAYNEQFF
NA,NA,TRBJ1-5,TRBV29-1,TGCAGCGCAATGCAGGGGAGCAATCAGCCCCAGCATTTT,CSAMQGSNQPQHF
TRBD2,NA,TRBJ2-1,TRBV12-3/TRBV12-4,TGTGCCAGCAGTTTTTTGACTAGCGGGGGTTTGGCCTACAATGAGCAGTTCTTC,CASSFLTSGGLAYNEQFF
NA,NA,TRBJ2-3,TRBV12-3/TRBV12-4,TGTGCCAGCAGTTTGCAGGCGGATACGCAGTATTTT,CASSLQADTQYF
NA,NA,TRBJ1-2,TRBV10-3,TGTGCCATCAGTGTGGGTGGTAGCTATGGCTACACCTTC,CAISVGGSYGYTF
TRBD1,few,TRBJ1-4,TRBV20-1,TGCAGTGCTCCCCGTACAGGGGTTCCTGAAAAACTGTTTTTT,CSAPRTGVPEKLFF
TRBD2,few,TRBJ2-5,TRBV2,TGTGCCAGCAGATTGGGACTAGCGTCATTGGAGACCCAGTACTTC,CASRLGLASLETQYF
NA,NA,TRBJ2-2,TRBV7-3,TGTGCCAGCAGCCTGGGCATCGGGGGAACCGGGGAGCTGTTTTTT,CASSLGIGGTGELFF
NA,NA,TRBJ2-6,TRBV11-2,TGTGCCAGCAGTCGAGACAGTGCGGCCCGCTCTGGGGCCAACGTCCTGACTTTC,CASSRDSAARSGANVLTF
NA,many,TRBJ2-7,TRBV7-9,TGTGCCAGCAGTCACACGACGGGGGTCGAGCAGTACTTC,CASSHTTGVEQYF
TRBD1,few,TRBJ2-7,TRBV7-8,TGTGCCAGCAGCCAACCGACCCGGGACAGGGAGAAGGAGCAGTACTTC,CASSQPTRDREKEQYF
NA,few,TRBJ1-2,TRBV11-1,TGTGCCAGCAGCTTCAAACAGGAAAACTATGGCTACACCTTC,CASSFKQENYGYTF
NA,NA,TRBJ1-3,TRBV20-1,TGCAGTGCTAGAGTTCCGACCACAGGAAACACCATATATTTT,CSARVPTTGNTIYF
NA,NA,TRBJ1-6,TRBV12-3/TRBV12-4,TGTGCCAGCGGGTTAGGGAATTCACCCCTCCACTTT,CASGLGNSPLHF
TRBD1,few,TRBJ2-5,TRBV12-3/TRBV12-4,TGTGCCAGCAGCCTACAGGGGCGAGAGACCCAGTACTTC,CASSLQGRETQYF
NA,few,TRBJ1-4,TRBV6-2/TRBV6-3,TGTGCCAGCAGCGTGACACGGGCTGAAAAACTGTTTTTT,CASSVTRAEKLFF
NA,NA,TRBJ2-2,TRBV7-6,TGTGCCAGCAGCTACAGGGCCACCGGGGAGCTGTTTTTT,CASSYRATGELFF
NA,NA,TRBJ2-1,TRBV5-1,TGCGCCAGCGGAGACCGCTCCTACAATGAGCAGTTCTTC,CASGDRSYNEQFF
NA,few,TRBJ2-7,TRBV10-3,TGTGCCATCAGTGTAGGGACATCACCCGCCTACGAGCAGTACTTC,CAISVGTSPAYEQYF
NA,NA,TRBJ1-6,TRBV6-2/TRBV6-3,TGTGCCAGCAGTTACCCAACCGACGGGAATTCACCCCTCCACTTT,CASSYPTDGNSPLHF
TRBD1,once,TRBJ2-7,TRBV5-4,TGTGCCAGCAGCGCACCCGGGACAGGGGGCGAGCAGTACTTC,CASSAPGTGGEQYF
NA,few,TRBJ2-3,TRBV6-1,TGTGCCAGCAGTGAAGCAAAGGGATGGGTAGATACGCAGTATTTT,CASSEAKGWVDTQYF
TRBD1,many,TRBJ1-2,TRBV6-1,TGTGCCAGCAGTGAGACAGGGGCAACTAACTATGGCTACACCTTC,CASSETGATNYGYTF
NA,few,TRBJ1-2,TRBV4-2,TGTGCCAGCAGCCCACCATTCGGAGATTATGGCTACACCTTC,CASSPPFGDYGYTF
NA,many,TRBJ2-1,TRBV7-9,TGTGCCAGCAGCTTATTTTCCGGGGGGCCTTCAACTTACAATGAGCAGTTCTTC,CASSLFSGGPSTYNEQFF
NA,NA,TRBJ2-4,TRBV6-5,TGTGCCAGCAGCCCCGGTCTGGGGACCGAGGTAGCCAAAAACATTCAGTACTTC,CASSPGLGTEVAKNIQYF
TRBD1,NA,TRBJ2-2,TRBV7-8,TGTGCCAGCAGAAAACGGGACAGGGATCTTAGCGGGGAGCTGTTTTTT,CASRKRDRDLSGELFF
NA,few,TRBJ2-7,TRBV7-9,TGTGCCAGCAGCTCCCGGGGACCCGCCTACGAGCAGTACTTC,CASSSRGPAYEQYF
NA,NA,TRBJ2-3,TRBV4-1,TGCGCCAGCAGCCGGACCACTAGCACAGATACGCAGTATTTT,CASSRTTSTDTQYF
TRBD2,few,TRBJ2-1,TRBV7-2,TGTGCCAGCAGCACTCTAGCGGGGGGATCTTTCTTC,CASSTLAGGSFF
TRBD1,few,TRBJ2-1,TRBV20-1,TGCAGTGCTAGAGGTCAGGACAGGAAAAATGAGCAGTTCTTC,CSARGQDRKNEQFF
TRBD2,NA,TRBJ2-5,TRBV6-6,TGTGCCAGCAGCCACGTGGGGGGGTTGGAGACCCAGTACTTC,CASSHVGGLETQYF
NA,NA,TRBJ2-1,TRBV5-1,TGCGCCAGCAGGAGGACTGACAATGAGCAGTTCTTC,CASRRTDNEQFF
TRBD1,few,TRBJ2-2,TRBV20-1,TGCAGTGCTAGCACGACCGGAACAGGGGCCTACGGGGAGCTGTTTTTT,CSASTTGTGAYGELFF
NA,NA,TRBJ2-2,TRBV3-1,TGTGCCAGCAGAGGGGGTCCAAATGCAGGCACCGGGGAGCTGTTTTTT,CASRGGPNAGTGELFF
NA,NA,TRBJ1-1,TRBV14,TGTGCCAGCAGCCAAGTAGGGTCGGGAACTGAAGCTTTCTTT,CASSQVGSGTEAFF
NA,NA,TRBJ1-2,TRBV6-6,TGTGCCAGCAGTTACTCGAGGGGCTACACCTTC,CASSYSRGYTF
NA,few,TRBJ1-1,TRBV12-3/TRBV12-4,TGTGCCAGCAGCGCCACAGGATGGACTGAAGCTTTCTTT,CASSATGWTEAFF
NA,few,TRBJ2-3,TRBV7-3,TGTGCCAGCAGCTTAACGCGAGACGGCACAGATACGCAGTATTTT,CASSLTRDGTDTQYF
NA,few,TRBJ1-1,TRBV7-2,TGTGCCAGCGCTCTAGGTACGGGGATGAACACTGAAGCTTTCTTT,CASALGTGMNTEAFF